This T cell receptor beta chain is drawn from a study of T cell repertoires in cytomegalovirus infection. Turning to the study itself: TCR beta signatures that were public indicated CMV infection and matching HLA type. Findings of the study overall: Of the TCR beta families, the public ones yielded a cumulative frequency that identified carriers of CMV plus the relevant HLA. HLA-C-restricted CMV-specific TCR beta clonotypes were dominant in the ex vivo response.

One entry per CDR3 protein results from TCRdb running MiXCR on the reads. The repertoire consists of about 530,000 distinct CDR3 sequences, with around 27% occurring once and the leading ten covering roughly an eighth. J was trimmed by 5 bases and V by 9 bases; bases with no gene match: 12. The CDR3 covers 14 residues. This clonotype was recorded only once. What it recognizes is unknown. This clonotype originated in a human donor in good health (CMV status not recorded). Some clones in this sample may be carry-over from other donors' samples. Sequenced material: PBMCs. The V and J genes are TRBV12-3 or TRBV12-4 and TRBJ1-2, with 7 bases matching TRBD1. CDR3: CASSNKGAAYGYTF. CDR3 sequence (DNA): TGTGCCAGTTCGAATAAGGGGGCCGCATATGGCTACACCTTC.